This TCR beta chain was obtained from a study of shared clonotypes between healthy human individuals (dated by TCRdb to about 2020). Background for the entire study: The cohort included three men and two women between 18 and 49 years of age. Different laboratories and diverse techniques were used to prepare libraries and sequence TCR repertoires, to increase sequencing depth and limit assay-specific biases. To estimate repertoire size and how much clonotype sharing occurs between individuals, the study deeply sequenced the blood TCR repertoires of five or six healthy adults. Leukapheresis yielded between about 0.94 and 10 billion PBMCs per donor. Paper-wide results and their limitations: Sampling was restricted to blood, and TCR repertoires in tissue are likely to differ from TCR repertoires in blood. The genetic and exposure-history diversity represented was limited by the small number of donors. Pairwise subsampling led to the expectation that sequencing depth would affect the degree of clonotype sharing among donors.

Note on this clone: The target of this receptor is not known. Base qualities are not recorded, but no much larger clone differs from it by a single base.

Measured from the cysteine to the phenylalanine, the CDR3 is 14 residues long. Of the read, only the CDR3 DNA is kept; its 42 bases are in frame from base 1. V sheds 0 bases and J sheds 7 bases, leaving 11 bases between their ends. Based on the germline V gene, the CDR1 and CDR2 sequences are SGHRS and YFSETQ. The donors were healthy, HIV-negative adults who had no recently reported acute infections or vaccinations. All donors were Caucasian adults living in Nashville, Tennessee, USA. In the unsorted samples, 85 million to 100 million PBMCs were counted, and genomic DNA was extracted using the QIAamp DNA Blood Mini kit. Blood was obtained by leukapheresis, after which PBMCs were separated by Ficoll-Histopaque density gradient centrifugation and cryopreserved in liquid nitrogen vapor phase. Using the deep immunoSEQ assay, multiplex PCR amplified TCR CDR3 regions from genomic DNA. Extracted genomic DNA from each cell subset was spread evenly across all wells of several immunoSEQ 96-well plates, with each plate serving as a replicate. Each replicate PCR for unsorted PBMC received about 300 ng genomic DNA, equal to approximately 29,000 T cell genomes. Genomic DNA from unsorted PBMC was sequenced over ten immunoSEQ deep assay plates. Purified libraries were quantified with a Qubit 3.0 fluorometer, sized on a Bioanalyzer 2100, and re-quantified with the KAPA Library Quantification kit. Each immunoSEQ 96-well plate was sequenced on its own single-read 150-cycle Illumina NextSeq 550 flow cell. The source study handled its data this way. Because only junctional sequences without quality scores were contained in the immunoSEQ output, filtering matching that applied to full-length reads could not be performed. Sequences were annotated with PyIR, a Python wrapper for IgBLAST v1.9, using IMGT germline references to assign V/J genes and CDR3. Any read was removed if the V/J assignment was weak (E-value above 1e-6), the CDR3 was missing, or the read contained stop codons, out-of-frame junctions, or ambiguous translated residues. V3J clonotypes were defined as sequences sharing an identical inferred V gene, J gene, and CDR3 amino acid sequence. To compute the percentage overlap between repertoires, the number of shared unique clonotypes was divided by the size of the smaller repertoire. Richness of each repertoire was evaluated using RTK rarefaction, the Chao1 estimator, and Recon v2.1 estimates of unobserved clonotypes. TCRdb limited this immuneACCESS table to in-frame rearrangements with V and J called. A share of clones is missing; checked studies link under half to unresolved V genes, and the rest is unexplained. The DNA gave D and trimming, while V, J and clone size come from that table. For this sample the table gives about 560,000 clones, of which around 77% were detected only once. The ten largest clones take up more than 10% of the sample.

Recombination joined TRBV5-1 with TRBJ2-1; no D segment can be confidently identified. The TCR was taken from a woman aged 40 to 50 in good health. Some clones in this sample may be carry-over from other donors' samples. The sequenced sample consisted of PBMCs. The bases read TGCGCCAGCAGCTTGGTGGCCCCTAGTAATGAGCAGTTCTTC. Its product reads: CASSLVAPSNEQFF.